One and the same sample provided the 25 T cell receptor beta chains below, sequenced in a study of Ad26.COV2.S vaccination and SARS-CoV-2 variants (TCRdb year 2021). Libraries came from the immunoSEQ multiplex PCR assay. Entries here come from immuneACCESS through TCRdb and include only in-frame sequences with V and J called. Some clones fail to appear in such tables; in the studies checked, an unresolved V gene covers under half of the shortfall, and the cause of the remainder is unknown. Across this sample there are some 450,000 clones, with about 92% seen only once. The ten largest account for more than 3.5% of the sample. Interpreted using the paper, the treatment or condition label stands for: about 20 received Ad26.COV2.S at low or high dose, single or two shots; about five received placebo; per-sample allocation not given. For vaccine and placebo recipients, the sequenced repertoires came from samples collected on day 63 after the first injection.

Sequenced here: peripheral blood, sampled in a trial of Ad26.COV2.S vaccine versus placebo. The receptors were sampled from a person aged 18 to 65 who received the Ad26.COV2.S COVID-19 vaccine or a placebo.

The rearrangement uses TRBV4-1 and TRBJ2-4, with D perhaps given as TRBD1 or TRBD2 (5 bases each). The germline gives CDR1 MGHRA, CDR2 YSYEKL. V dropped 0 bases and J dropped 0 bases, with 9 bases sitting between them. The CDR3 runs to 16 residues. CDR3 residues: CASSQEGAGAKNIQYF. The CDR3 DNA is TGCGCCAGCAGCCAAGAAGGGGCGGGAGCCAAAAACATTCAGTACTTC.

The gene calls are TRBV28 and TRBJ2-4; D might be TRBD1 or TRBD2, each matching 5 bases. CDR3 length: 16 amino acids. Germline CDR1 MDHEN, CDR2 SYDVKM. The V end was cut by 6 bases, the J end by 0 bases, with 15 bases between. The CDR3 here is CASSSRGTIAKNIQYF. The CDR3 bases are TGTGCCAGCAGCTCTCGGGGCACGATAGCCAAAAACATTCAGTACTTC.

CDR3 protein: CASSFSDDTQYF. In DNA, the CDR3 is TGCGCCAGCAGCTTTAGTGACGATACGCAGTATTTT. The V and J genes are TRBV5-1 and TRBJ2-3; D unclear. The CDR3 has 12 residues. Trimming stripped 2 bases from V and 6 bases from J, with 7 bases between. Germline V gene data show CDR1 as SGHRS and CDR2 as YFSETQ.

The sample holds one count of this clone. The chain carries TRBV5-6 and TRBJ2-5; the match to TRBD1 covers 12 bases. From germline, CDR1 is SGHDT and CDR2 YYEEEE. V lost 5 bases and J lost 0; bases outside the gene matches: 11. CDR3 length: 18 residues. Here the CDR3 DNA reads TGTGCCAGCAGTCATTTTGGGACAGGGGGCGCCCACCAAGAGACCCAGTACTTC. It is translated as CASSHFGTGGAHQETQYF.

The CDR3 DNA is TGTGCCAGCAGTAAAAATTCGGAAGGGGAGACCCAGTACTTC. It codes for CASSKNSEGETQYF. V is TRBV6-2 or TRBV6-3 and J is TRBJ2-5; D is uncertain. Germline CDR1 MNHEY, CDR2 SVGEGT. The V end was cut by 5 bases, the J end by 5 bases, with 15 bases between. The CDR3 spans 14 residues.

This chain uses TRBV15 with TRBJ2-4; TRBD1 or TRBD2 may be the D gene (5 bases each). The CDR3 has 20 residues. Deletions cut 0 bases from V and 0 bases from J, with 21 bases between. Germline CDR1 and CDR2: LNHNV and YYDKDF (reference sequence). The CDR3, as DNA: TGTGCCACCAGCAGAGATTGGAGGTTGGGGGTGGAGTTAGCCAAAAACATTCAGTACTTC. This encodes CATSRDWRLGVELAKNIQYF.

The rearrangement joins TRBV4-2 to TRBJ1-1; weak D call: TRBD1 (6 bases). Germline loops: CDR1 LGHNA, CDR2 YNFKEQ. The V end was cut by 3 bases, the J end by 0 bases, with 8 bases between. This CDR3 is built from 14 residues. CDR3 in DNA: TGTGCCAGCAGCCAGCAGGGGATGAACACTGAAGCTTTCTTT. It specifies CASSQQGMNTEAFF.

V usage is TRBV10-2 and J usage is TRBJ1-1; D is unresolved. Trimming shortened V by 6 bases and J by 1 base, and 6 bases separated the two germline ends. The CDR3 spans 12 residues. Germline V CDR1 and CDR2: WSHSY, SAAADI. The CDR3 DNA sequence: TGCGCCAGCAGATCACAGAACACTGAAGCTTTCTTT. Translated: CASRSQNTEAFF.

This clone was seen more than once but under ten times. This sequence joins TRBV4-2 and TRBJ2-1, with 8 nucleotides matching TRBD2. The junction had 3 bases not matched to a gene; V was cut back by 4 bases and J by 1 base. Germline V gives CDR1 LGHNA, CDR2 YNFKEQ. This CDR3 comprises 15 residues. The CDR3 loop reads CASSRLAFSYNEQFF. The CDR3 coding sequence is TGTGCCAGCAGCCGACTAGCGTTTTCCTACAATGAGCAGTTCTTC.

The chain recombines TRBV5-1 with TRBJ1-2; D perhaps matches TRBD1 (5 bases). The CDR3 totals 16 residues. Germline CDR1 is SGHRS and CDR2 is YFSETQ. The V and J ends lost 6 bases and 6 bases respectively, with 24 bases between them. The CDR3, as DNA: TGCGCCAGCAAACAATCGAGTACCGGGACCACAGATGGCTACACCTTC. Residues: CASKQSSTGTTDGYTF.

The V gene is TRBV5-1, the J gene TRBJ2-7; TRBD2 might be the D (5 bases). Per the germline V gene, CDR1 is SGHRS and CDR2 is YFSETQ. This CDR3 comprises 14 residues. Trimming took off 0 bases at V and 3 bases at J, with 10 bases between the two ends. CDR3 protein: CASSLAGGLYEQYF. The CDR3 DNA follows: TGCGCCAGCAGCTTGGCGGGCGGACTCTACGAGCAGTACTTC.

The chain is built from TRBV14 and TRBJ2-5, with D possibly being TRBD1 or TRBD2 (5 bases each). CDR3 size: 16 residues. CDR1 is SGHDN and CDR2 is FVKESK in the germline V gene. With 1 base removed from V and 1 base from J, the gap between germline ends came to 13 bases. In DNA, the CDR3 is TGTGCCAGCAGCCAAGGGGACCGAAGCGCCCAAGAGACCCAGTACTTC. Translated: CASSQGDRSAQETQYF.

About this clone itself: One end of the junction is discordant with germline, which a read error may explain. J is TRBJ2-7 and V is TRBV4-1; D uncertain. Looked up from germline, CDR1 is MGHRA and CDR2 is YSYEKL. This CDR3 region has 15 residues. CDR3 sequence (DNA): TGCGCCAGCAGCCAAGCTTTAGGTTACTCCCACGAGCAGTACTTC. It codes for CASSQALGYSHEQYF.

The chain has TRBV10-3 and TRBJ2-1, with a tentative D call TRBD2 (6 bases). The CDR3 is 16 amino acids. Germline lookup yields CDR1 ENHRY and CDR2 SYGVKD. V was pared by 4 bases and J by 3 bases, with 16 bases between. The CDR3 sequence: CAISGGRQEGYNEQFF. The CDR3 bases are TGTGCCATCAGTGGGGGTCGGCAGGAGGGCTACAATGAGCAGTTCTTC.

A word on this clone: A read error may account for a junction end that differs from germline. This chain uses TRBV20-1 with TRBJ2-5; D gene ambiguous. The CDR3 has 11 residues. CDR1 is DFQATT, CDR2 SNEGSKA, per germline (reference sequence). In DNA form, the CDR3 reads TGCAGTGCTGGACCTGGAGAGGCCCAGTACTTC. Translation: CSAGPGEAQYF.

This clone has a handful of counts. V usage is TRBV28 and J usage is TRBJ2-3, with D possibly being TRBD2 (5 bases). The V end was cut by 7 bases, the J end by 5 bases, with 19 bases between. From germline, CDR1 is MDHEN and CDR2 SYDVKM. The CDR3 contains 15 residues. The CDR3 sequence: CASMSLAQNEDTQYF. In DNA form, the CDR3 reads TGTGCCAGCATGTCCCTAGCACAGAATGAAGATACGCAGTATTTT.

The chain employs TRBV25-1 and TRBJ2-3, with 7 positions matching TRBD1. CDR1 is MGHDK and CDR2 is SYGVNS in the germline V gene. J lost 2 bases, V lost 2 bases, and 1 base had no gene match. This CDR3 is built from 14 residues. CDR3 loop: CASSEGQATDTQYF. The CDR3 coding sequence is TGTGCCAGCAGTGAAGGACAGGCCACAGATACGCAGTATTTT.

Notes on this clone: Other DNA sequences in this sample translate to the same CDR3. The J gene is TRBJ2-7, the V gene TRBV15; 7 nucleotides match TRBD1. CDR1 is LNHNV and CDR2 is YYDKDF in the germline V gene (reference sequence). V lost 3 bases and J lost 3; bases outside the gene matches: 2. The CDR3 sequence is 13 residues long. CDR3 in amino acids: CATSSNRGYEQYF. In DNA form, the CDR3 reads TGTGCCACCAGCAGTAACAGGGGCTACGAGCAGTACTTC. Complete variable domain (other parts from reference TRBV15 and TRBJ2-7): DAMVIQNPRYQVTQFGKPVTLSCSQTLNHNVMYWYQQKSSQAPKLLFHYYDKDFNNEADTPDNFQSRRPNTSFCFLDIRSPGLGDTAMYLCATSSNRGYEQYFGPGTRLTVT.

The V and J genes are TRBV14 and TRBJ2-6; 9 nucleotides align to TRBD1. CDR3 size: 21 residues. Germline CDR1 and CDR2: SGHDN and FVKESK. J lost 2 bases, V lost 4 bases, and 18 bases had no gene match. CDR3 nucleotides: TGTGCCAGCAGCCGAAGGAGGTCGGGGGACAGGGCGTTTGCTGGGGCCAACGTCCTGACTTTC. Protein: CASSRRRSGDRAFAGANVLTF.

This clone has just one count. The chain uses TRBV6-5 and TRBJ2-5, with 9 bases that match TRBD1. The CDR3 runs to 15 residues. The germline V gene encodes CDR1 MNHEY and CDR2 SVGAGI. V was pared by 4 bases and J by 3 bases, with 6 bases of the junction left unmatched. This CDR3 reads CASSSLGQGKETQYF. In nucleotides, the CDR3 is TGTGCCAGCAGTTCACTCGGACAGGGGAAAGAGACCCAGTACTTC.

V and J are TRBV28 and TRBJ2-3; 15 bases fit TRBD2. The V and J ends lost 4 bases and 4 bases, in that order; junction bases with no gene match: 9. From germline, CDR1 is MDHEN and CDR2 SYDVKM. The CDR3 runs to 18 residues. CDR3 amino acids: CASSSWTSGRASPDTQYF. The CDR3 coding sequence is TGTGCCAGCAGTTCCTGGACTAGCGGGAGGGCCAGCCCAGATACGCAGTATTTT.

This clone showed up just once. The chain couples TRBV6-5 to TRBJ2-7; TRBD1 agrees at 7 bases. CDR3 length: 15 amino acids. Germline CDR1 MNHEY, CDR2 SVGAGI. V gave up 5 bases and J gave up 4 bases; unmatched junction bases: 11. The DNA for the CDR3 is TGTGCCAGCAGTACCCGGGACAGACCCCCTTACGAGCAGTACTTC. Translated, it gives CASSTRDRPPYEQYF.

CDR3 bases: TGTGCCACCAGCGGAGCAAGGCAAGAGACCCAGTACTTC. Amino acid sequence: CATSGARQETQYF. The rearrangement joins TRBV24-1 to TRBJ2-5; D ambiguous. V dropped 7 bases and J dropped 2 bases, with 10 bases sitting between them. Per the germline V gene, CDR1 is KGHDR and CDR2 is SFDVKD. CDR3 length: 13 residues.

This chain connects TRBV15 to TRBJ2-2; D is ambiguous. Trimming pared 3 bases from V and 0 bases from J, leaving 11 bases between. CDR1 is LNHNV, CDR2 YYDKDF, per germline (reference sequence). This CDR3 has 16 residues. This chain's CDR3 is CATSSGKSANTGELFF. The CDR3 DNA reads as TGTGCCACCAGCAGTGGGAAGTCCGCGAACACCGGGGAGCTGTTTTTT.

This clone has a single count. This chain joins TRBV7-6 and TRBJ2-2; 8 bases agree with TRBD1. CDR3 size: 15 residues. Germline CDR1 and CDR2: SGHVS and FNYEAQ. With V trimmed by 5 bases and J by 8 bases, 10 bases remained unmatched. The CDR3 sequence is CASSPETGEAGELFF. CDR3 coding DNA: TGTGCCAGCAGCCCAGAGACAGGGGAGGCTGGGGAGCTGTTTTTT.